Included here is one TCR beta chain sequence, with context. Germline values: CDR1 SGHTS, CDR2 YDEGEE. Trimming took 3 bases from V and 1 from J; bases not matched to a gene: 9. The length of the CDR3 is 16 residues. TCRdb keeps only in-frame clones here, not all; method: immunoSEQ multiplex PCR. The data contain around 1.9 million clones, about 92% of them seen just once; the ten biggest clones take up 1.5% to 2%. The data are from a study of shared clonotypes between healthy human individuals. Study-level background: Three plates were used per donor for CD4 naive, three for CD4 memory, two for CD8 naive and one for CD8 memory.

CD45RO-negative CD8 cells positively selected for CCR7 made up the naive population, which excluded terminally differentiated effector memory CD45RA+ cells. Recent vaccinations or acute infections were absent in the healthy HIV-negative adult donors. The sequenced sample was naive CD8+ T cells from PBMCs. The V and J genes are TRBV5-8 and TRBJ2-5; 7 bases are a match to TRBD2. The sequence was collected from a man between 18 and 29 years old in good health. Some clones in this sample may be carry-over from other donors' samples. CDR3 nucleotide sequence: TGTGCCAGCAGCTCGTTCCTCGGGGGGTTCCAAGAGACCCAGTACTTC. It yields the protein CASSSFLGGFQETQYF.